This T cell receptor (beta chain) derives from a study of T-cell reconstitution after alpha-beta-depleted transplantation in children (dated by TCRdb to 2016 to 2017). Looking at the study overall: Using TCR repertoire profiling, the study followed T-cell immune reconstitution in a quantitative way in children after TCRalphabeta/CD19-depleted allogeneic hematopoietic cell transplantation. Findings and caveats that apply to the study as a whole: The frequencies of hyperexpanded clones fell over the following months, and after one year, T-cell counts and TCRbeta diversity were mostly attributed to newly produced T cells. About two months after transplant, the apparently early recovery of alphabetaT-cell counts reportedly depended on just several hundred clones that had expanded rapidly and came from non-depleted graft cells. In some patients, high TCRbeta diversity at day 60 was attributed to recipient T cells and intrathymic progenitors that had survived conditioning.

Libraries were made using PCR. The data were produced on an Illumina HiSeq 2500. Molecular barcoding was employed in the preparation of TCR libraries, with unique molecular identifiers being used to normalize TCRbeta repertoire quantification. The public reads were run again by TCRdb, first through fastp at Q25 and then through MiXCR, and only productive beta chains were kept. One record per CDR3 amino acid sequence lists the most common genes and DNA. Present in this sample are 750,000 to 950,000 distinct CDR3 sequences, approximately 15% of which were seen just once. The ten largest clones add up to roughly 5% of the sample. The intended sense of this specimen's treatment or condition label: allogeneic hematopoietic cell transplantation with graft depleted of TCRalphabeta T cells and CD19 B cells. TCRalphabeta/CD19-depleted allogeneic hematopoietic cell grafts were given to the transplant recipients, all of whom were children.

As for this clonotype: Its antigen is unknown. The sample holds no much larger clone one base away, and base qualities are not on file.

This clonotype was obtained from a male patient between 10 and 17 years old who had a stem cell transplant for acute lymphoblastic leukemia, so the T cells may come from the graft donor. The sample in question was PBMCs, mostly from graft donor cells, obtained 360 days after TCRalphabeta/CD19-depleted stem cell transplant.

The CDR3 reads as follows: CASGSASLLGAQDTQYF. The nucleotides read TGTGCTAGTGGTTCGGCTTCCCTGCTAGGGGCCCAAGATACGCAGTATTTT. The sequence is built from TRBV12-5 and TRBJ2-3; the D gene is perhaps TRBD1, from 5 matching bases. CDR1 is given as LGHNT and CDR2 as FRNRAP, both from the germline V gene. The CDR3 sequence holds 17 residues, the cysteine and phenylalanine included. The sequence is cut down to CDR3 DNA, 51 bases in frame from base 1. Trimming at the junction amounts to 4 bases on V and 5 bases on J, and the germline ends lie 22 bases apart.